The T cell receptor beta chain described here comes from a study of cytomegalovirus exposure and HLA in healthy donors. PCR involved 60 Vbeta and 13 Jbeta primers. The data were produced by immunoSEQ multiplex PCR, yet TCRdb's version contains in-frame clones alone and is incomplete. The data show 150,000 to 250,000 clones, 70% to 80% seen once. Looked up from germline, CDR1 is SGHDT and CDR2 is YYEEEE. Trimming pared 1 base from V and 1 base from J, leaving 6 bases between. The CDR3 has 14 residues. The TCR comes from a woman under 40 in good health and CMV-seropositive. The chain recombines TRBV5-6 with TRBJ1-5; no reliable D call. The sequenced sample consisted of PBMCs. In DNA form, the CDR3 reads TGTGCCAGCAGCTTGCAGGCCAGCAATCAGCCCCAGCATTTT. Encoded protein: CASSLQASNQPQHF.